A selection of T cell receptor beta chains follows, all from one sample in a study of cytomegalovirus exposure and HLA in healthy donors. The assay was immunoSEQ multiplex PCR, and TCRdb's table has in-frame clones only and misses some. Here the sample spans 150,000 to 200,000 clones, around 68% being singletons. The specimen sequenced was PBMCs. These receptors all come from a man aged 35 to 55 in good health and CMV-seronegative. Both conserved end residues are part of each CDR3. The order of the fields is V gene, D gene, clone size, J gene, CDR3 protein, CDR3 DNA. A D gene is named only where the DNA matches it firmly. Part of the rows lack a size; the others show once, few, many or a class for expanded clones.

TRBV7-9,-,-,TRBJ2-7,CASSPLKPRGTYEQYF,TGTGCCAGCAGCCCCCTCAAGCCCAGGGGCACCTACGAGCAGTACTTC
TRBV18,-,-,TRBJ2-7,CASSPTASYEQYF,TGTGCCAGCTCACCGACAGCCTCCTACGAGCAGTACTTC
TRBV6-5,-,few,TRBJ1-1,CASSTDSYTEAFF,TGTGCCAGCAGCACCGACAGCTACACTGAAGCTTTCTTT
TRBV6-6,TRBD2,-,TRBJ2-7,CASTEGLAGREQYF,TGTGCCAGTACCGAGGGACTAGCGGGTCGCGAGCAGTACTTC
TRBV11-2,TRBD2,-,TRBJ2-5,CASSSQRGAETQYF,TGTGCCAGCAGCTCACAGCGGGGGGCAGAGACCCAGTACTTC
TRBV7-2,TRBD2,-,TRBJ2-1,CASSLAAGRGLHEQFF,TGTGCCAGCAGCTTAGCGGCGGGGAGGGGACTACATGAGCAGTTCTTC
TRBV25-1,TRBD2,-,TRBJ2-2,CASSEIAGVTGELFF,TGTGCCAGCAGTGAAATAGCGGGCGTCACCGGGGAGCTGTTTTTT
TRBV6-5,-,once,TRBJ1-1,CASSYSVAGDTEAFF,TGTGCCAGCAGTTACTCGGTGGCAGGGGACACTGAAGCTTTCTTT
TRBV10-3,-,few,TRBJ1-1,CAISEVQMNTEAFF,TGTGCCATCAGTGAGGTACAGATGAACACTGAAGCTTTCTTT
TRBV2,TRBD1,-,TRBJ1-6,CASSVRPRGNLHF,TGTGCCAGCAGTGTACGGCCCAGGGGGAACCTCCACTTT
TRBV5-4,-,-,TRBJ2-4,CASSLPGPPGRSNIQYF,TGTGCCAGCAGCTTACCAGGACCCCCAGGGCGTTCAAACATTCAGTACTTC
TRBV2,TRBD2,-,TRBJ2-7,CASSPGLAGVSQYF,TGTGCCAGCAGTCCGGGACTAGCGGGAGTTAGTCAGTACTTC
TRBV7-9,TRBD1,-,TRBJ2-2,CASSPGQANTGELFF,TGTGCCAGCAGCCCGGGACAGGCAAACACCGGGGAGCTGTTTTTT
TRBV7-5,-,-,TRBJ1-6,CARSPRAPGQNNSPLHF,TGTGCCAGAAGCCCAAGGGCTCCGGGACAGAATAATTCACCCCTCCACTTT
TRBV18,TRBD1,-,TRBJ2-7,CASSPLGTGPYEQYF,TGTGCCAGCTCACCACTAGGGACAGGGCCCTACGAGCAGTACTTC
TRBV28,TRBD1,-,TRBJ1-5,CASSYRTGTTRQPQHF,TGTGCCAGCAGTTACCGGACAGGGACCACGCGCCAGCCCCAGCATTTT
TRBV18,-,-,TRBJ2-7,CASSPTGVPYEQYF,TGTGCCAGCTCACCAACAGGAGTACCCTACGAGCAGTACTTC
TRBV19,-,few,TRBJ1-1,CASSVTPNTEAFF,TGTGCCAGTAGTGTTACACCGAACACTGAAGCTTTCTTT
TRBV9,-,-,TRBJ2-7,CASSVGEGHTAHEQYF,TGTGCCAGCAGCGTAGGGGAGGGACACACCGCCCACGAGCAGTACTTC
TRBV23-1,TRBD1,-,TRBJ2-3,CASSQHPLRQGRSTDTQYF,TGCGCCAGCAGTCAACACCCACTAAGACAGGGTAGGAGCACAGATACGCAGTATTTT
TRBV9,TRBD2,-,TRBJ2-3,CASSVTSGTLTDTQYF,TGTGCCAGCAGCGTAACTAGCGGGACCCTAACAGATACGCAGTATTTT
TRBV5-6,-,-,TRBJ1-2,CASSPRVRGRYGYTF,TGTGCCAGCAGCCCCAGGGTAAGAGGCCGCTATGGCTACACCTTC
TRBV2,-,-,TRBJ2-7,CASTPEGTYEQYF,TGTGCCAGCACCCCCGAGGGAACCTACGAGCAGTACTTC
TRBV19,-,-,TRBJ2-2,CASRDATRDTGELFF,TGTGCCAGTAGGGACGCCACGCGGGACACCGGGGAGCTGTTTTTT
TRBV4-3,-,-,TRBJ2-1,CASSDPRHEQFF,TGCGCCAGCAGCGATCCCAGGCATGAGCAGTTCTTC
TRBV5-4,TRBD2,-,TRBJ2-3,CASSMVAGGGSDTQYF,TGTGCCAGCAGCATGGTAGCGGGAGGCGGATCAGATACGCAGTATTTT
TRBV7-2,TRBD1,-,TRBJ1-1,CASSSGQGITEAFF,TGTGCCAGCAGCTCGGGACAGGGTATCACTGAAGCTTTCTTT
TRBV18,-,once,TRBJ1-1,CASSSALDRNTEAFF,TGTGCCAGCTCATCGGCGCTAGACAGAAACACTGAAGCTTTCTTT
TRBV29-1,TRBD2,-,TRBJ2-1,CSVEEAQGLAGSSYNEQFF,TGCAGCGTTGAAGAGGCCCAAGGACTAGCGGGAAGCTCCTACAATGAGCAGTTCTTC
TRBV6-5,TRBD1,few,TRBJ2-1,CASSSDRGASNEQFF,TGTGCCAGCAGTTCCGACAGGGGAGCCAGCAATGAGCAGTTCTTC
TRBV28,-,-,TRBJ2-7,CASSLLGASYEQYF,TGTGCCAGCAGTTTATTGGGAGCCTCCTACGAGCAGTACTTC